This T cell receptor beta chain is drawn from a study of response to subunit inactivated influenza vaccine. CDR3 length: 12 residues. V shed 5 bases and J shed 3 bases, with 8 bases lying between them. Germline V lookup: CDR1 MGHDK, CDR2 SYGVNS. Study outcomes and limitations: T cells newly recruited by each seasonal influenza vaccination are few, the authors suggested.

Via MiXCR, TCRdb re-called the RT-PCR reads, giving one row per CDR3 protein. This sample has around 710,000 distinct CDR3 sequences, with roughly 14% found just once. This clonotype was seen a few times. Its target is unknown. Material: PBMCs from blood, obtained 14 to 15 days before vaccination. V and J are TRBV25-1 and TRBJ2-7; D is unclear. The source of this sequence is a man aged 45 to 65 who received an inactivated influenza vaccine. The DNA for the CDR3 is TGTGCCAGCAGTCCCCATAGCTACGAGCAGTACTTC. It yields the protein CASSPHSYEQYF.